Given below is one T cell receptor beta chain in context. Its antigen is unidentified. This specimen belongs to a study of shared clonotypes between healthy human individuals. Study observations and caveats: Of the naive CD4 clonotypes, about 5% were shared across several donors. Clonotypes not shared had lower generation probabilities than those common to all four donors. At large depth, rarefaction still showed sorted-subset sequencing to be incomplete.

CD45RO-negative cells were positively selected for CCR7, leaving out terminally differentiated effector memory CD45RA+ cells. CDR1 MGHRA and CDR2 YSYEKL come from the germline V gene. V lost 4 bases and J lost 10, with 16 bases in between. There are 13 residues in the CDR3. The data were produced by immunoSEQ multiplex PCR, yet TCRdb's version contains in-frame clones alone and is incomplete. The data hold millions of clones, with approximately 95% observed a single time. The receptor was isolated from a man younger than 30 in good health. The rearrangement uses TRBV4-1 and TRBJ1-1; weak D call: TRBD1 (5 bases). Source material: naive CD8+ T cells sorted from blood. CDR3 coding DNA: TGCGCCAGCAGCCCGGGGGGAGGCCCCGTAGCTTTCTTT. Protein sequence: CASSPGGGPVAFF.